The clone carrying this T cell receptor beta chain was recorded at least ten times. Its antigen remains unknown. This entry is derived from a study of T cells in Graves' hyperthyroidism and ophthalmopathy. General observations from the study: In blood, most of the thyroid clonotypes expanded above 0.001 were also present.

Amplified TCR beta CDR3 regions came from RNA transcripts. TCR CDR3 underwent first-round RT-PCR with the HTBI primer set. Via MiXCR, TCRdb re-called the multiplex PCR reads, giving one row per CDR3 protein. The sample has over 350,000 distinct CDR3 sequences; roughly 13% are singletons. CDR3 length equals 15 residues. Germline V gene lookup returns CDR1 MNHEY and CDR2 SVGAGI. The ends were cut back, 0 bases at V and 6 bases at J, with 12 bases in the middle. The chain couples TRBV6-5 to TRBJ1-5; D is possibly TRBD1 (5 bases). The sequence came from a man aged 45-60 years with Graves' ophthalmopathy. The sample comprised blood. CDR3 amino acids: CASSYSSGKGQPQHF. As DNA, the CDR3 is TGTGCCAGCAGTTACTCCTCAGGGAAGGGTCAGCCCCAGCATTTT.